The next 31 T cell receptor beta chains were all read from a single sample in a study of cytomegalovirus exposure and HLA in healthy donors. 60 Vbeta and 13 Jbeta primers were used in PCR. Profiling relied on immunoSEQ multiplex PCR, and the TCRdb table lists in-frame clones only, not all of them. The repertoire holds over 150,000 clones, with approximately 80% as singletons. The source material was PBMCs. The receptor set was obtained from a boy between 10 and 17 years old in good health and CMV-seronegative.

This sequence joins TRBV5-4 and TRBJ1-2, with 12 bases fitting TRBD1. The CDR3 totals 17 residues. In germline, CDR1 is SGHNT, CDR2 YYREEE (reference sequence). With 4 bases clipped from V and 4 bases from J, the junction kept 11 bases outside the gene matches. CDR3 residues: CASSLEGTGGAAYGYTF. CDR3 bases: TGTGCCAGCAGCCTAGAAGGGACAGGGGGCGCGGCCTATGGCTACACCTTC.

The chain employs TRBV9 and TRBJ1-1; D is uncertain. Germline CDR1 SGDLS, CDR2 YYNGEE. CDR3 length: 14 residues. The V and J ends lost 2 bases and 4 bases respectively, with 12 bases between them. The CDR3 nucleotides are TGTGCCAGCAGCGTGGGCAGCCAGAGCACTGAAGCTTTCTTT. It specifies CASSVGSQSTEAFF.

The chain is built from TRBV15 and TRBJ2-3, with no clear D. Looked up from germline, CDR1 is LNHNV and CDR2 is YYDKDF (reference sequence). V was shortened by 0 bases and J by 5 bases, with 9 bases between the two germline ends. The CDR3 has 14 amino acids. In nucleotides, the CDR3 is TGTGCCACCAGCAGAGATCTAGTTGTAGATACGCAGTATTTT. Amino acids: CATSRDLVVDTQYF.

A note on this clone: Relative to the germline gene, one junction end is altered; a read error may explain this. This sequence joins TRBV5-1 and TRBJ1-1; D may be TRBD1 (6 bases). This CDR3 has 12 residues. Germline assignment: CDR1 SGHRS and CDR2 YFSETQ. CDR3 residues: CASSSQGTEAFF. In DNA form, the CDR3 reads TGTGCCAGCAGCTCCCAGGGGACTGAAGCTTTCTTT. Full variable domain (outside the CDR3, taken from reference TRBV5-1 and TRBJ1-1): KAGVTQTPRYLIKTRGQQVTLSCSPISGHRSVSWYQQTPGQGLQFLFEYFSETQRNKGNFPGRFSGRQFSNSRSEMNVSTLELGDSALYLCASSSQGTEAFFGQGTRLTVV.

The chain is built from TRBV5-1 and TRBJ2-5, with D maybe TRBD1 (6 bases). The CDR3 totals 13 residues. V was pared by 0 bases and J by 7 bases, with 10 bases between. CDR1 SGHRS and CDR2 YFSETQ come from the germline V gene. This CDR3 is CASSLGQDGTQYF. CDR3 in DNA: TGCGCCAGCAGCTTGGGACAGGACGGGACCCAGTACTTC. The whole variable domain, filled in from reference TRBV5-1 and TRBJ2-5, reads KAGVTQTPRYLIKTRGQQVTLSCSPISGHRSVSWYQQTPGQGLQFLFEYFSETQRNKGNFPGRFSGRQFSNSRSEMNVSTLELGDSALYLCASSLGQDGTQYFGPGTRLLVL.

The chain uses TRBV5-6 and TRBJ2-7; TRBD2 is a possible D gene (7 bases). Germline V gene sequence: CDR1 SGHDT, CDR2 YYEEEE. This CDR3 is 15 amino acids long. V shed 1 base and J shed 3 bases, with 14 bases lying between them. CDR3 residues: CASSLLRGAIYEQYF. Written as DNA, the CDR3 is TGTGCCAGCAGCTTGCTTCGGGGGGCCATCTACGAGCAGTACTTC.

V is TRBV7-9 and J is TRBJ1-2; the D gene is possibly TRBD1 (5 bases). The germline gives CDR1 SEHNR, CDR2 FQNEAQ (reference sequence). Trimming removed 3 bases from V and 9 bases from J, with 11 bases in between. This CDR3 is 12 amino acids long. CDR3 sequence reads: CASSFRADSYTF. The CDR3 nucleotides read TGTGCCAGCAGCTTCCGGGCGGACAGCTACACCTTC.

J is TRBJ1-3 and V is TRBV4-2; no clear D. V was pared by 4 bases and J by 0 bases, with 10 bases between. The germline gives CDR1 LGHNA, CDR2 YNFKEQ. The CDR3 covers 15 residues. The CDR3 is CASSPQIHSGNTIYF. In DNA form, the CDR3 reads TGTGCCAGCAGCCCACAGATTCACTCTGGAAACACCATATATTTT.

There are a few counts of this clone. Relative to the germline gene, one junction end is altered; a read error may explain this. The rearrangement joins TRBV5-6 to TRBJ1-3, with TRBD1 matching over 7 bases. The V gene's germline CDR1 is SGHDT and CDR2 YYEEEE. The CDR3 length is 14 residues. The DNA of the CDR3 is TGTGCCAGCACCTTGTACGACAGGGTAAACACCATATATTTT. It is translated as CASTLYDRVNTIYF.

This sequence joins TRBV6-1 and TRBJ2-2, with a possible D match to TRBD2 (5 bases). Trimming cost V 6 bases and J 4 bases, with 12 bases left between them. Germline V lookup: CDR1 MNHNS, CDR2 SASEGT. This CDR3 is 14 amino acids long. CDR3 loop: CASREGIVTGELFF. As DNA, the CDR3 is TGTGCCAGCAGAGAGGGCATCGTCACCGGGGAGCTGTTTTTT.

The chain recombines TRBV5-8 with TRBJ2-7, with no clear D. CDR3 length equals 11 residues. The V gene's germline CDR1 is SGHTS and CDR2 YDEGEE. V dropped 4 bases and J dropped 12 bases, with 14 bases sitting between them. CDR3 region: CASSLFPSGYF. The CDR3 coding sequence is TGTGCCAGCAGCCTTTTCCCGTCGGGGTACTTC.

This clone was seen just once. The gene calls are TRBV25-1 and TRBJ2-1; TRBD2 agrees at 9 bases. V trimming: 6 bases; J trimming: 4 bases; junction bases outside the gene matches: 7. CDR3 length equals 15 residues. CDR1 is MGHDK, CDR2 SYGVNS, per germline. CDR3 coding DNA: TGTGCCAGCAGGAAAAGCGGGGGGCAGTACAATGAGCAGTTCTTC. It encodes CASRKSGGQYNEQFF.

The chain recombines TRBV9 with TRBJ1-1, with 8 nucleotides matching TRBD1. V lost 3 bases, J lost 6 bases, and 7 bases stayed unmatched. The CDR3 spans 14 residues. Per the germline V gene, CDR1 is SGDLS and CDR2 is YYNGEE. CDR3 protein: CASSAAGGQPEAFF. CDR3 in DNA: TGTGCCAGCAGCGCCGCAGGGGGCCAACCTGAAGCTTTCTTT.

This clone was detected a few times. The chain joins TRBV7-9 to TRBJ2-5; 8 bases are shared with TRBD1. The CDR3 extends over 16 amino acids. Germline CDR1 reads SEHNR; CDR2 reads FQNEAQ (reference sequence). The J segment lost 2 bases and the V segment lost 5 bases, leaving 10 bases of the junction unmatched. DNA for the CDR3: TGTGCCAGCAGCCAATTCGGACAGGGCCGGCAAGAGACCCAGTACTTC. Its translation is CASSQFGQGRQETQYF.

The chain combines TRBV5-8 with TRBJ2-5, with TRBD1 matching 11 bases. V lost 7 bases to trimming and J lost 5 bases; unmatched junction nucleotides: 13. Germline V gene lookup returns CDR1 SGHTS and CDR2 YDEGEE. This CDR3 is 16 amino acids long. The CDR3 DNA follows: TGTGCCAGCTCTCCCGGACAGGGGGCCCCCCGGGAGACCCAGTACTTC. The encoded protein is CASSPGQGAPRETQYF.

CDR3 region: CAISAGGPHEQYF. The CDR3 DNA is TGTGCCATCAGTGCCGGGGGACCCCACGAGCAGTACTTC. The chain joins TRBV10-3 to TRBJ2-7, with D possibly being TRBD2 (6 bases). Trimming left V 4 bases short and J 5 bases short, with 12 bases between. The germline CDR1 and CDR2 sequences are ENHRY and SYGVKD. CDR3 length: 13 residues.

The V gene is TRBV6-1, the J gene TRBJ2-2, with a tentative D call TRBD1 (5 bases). The CDR3 spans 14 residues. Trimming cost V 5 bases and J 1 base, with 8 bases left between them. The germline CDR1 and CDR2 sequences are MNHNS and SASEGT. In DNA, the CDR3 is TGTGCCAGCAGTTGGGGCGGGAACACCGGGGAGCTGTTTTTT. It translates to CASSWGGNTGELFF.

This clone has a handful of counts. The rearrangement links TRBV30 to TRBJ1-1; tentatively, D is TRBD1 (5 bases). Trimming cost V 0 bases and J 0 bases, with 5 bases left between them. The CDR3 has 13 residues. The germline V gene has CDR1 GTSNPN and CDR2 SVGIG (reference sequence). The DNA of the CDR3 is TGTGCCTGGAGTGTAGGGGTGAACACTGAAGCTTTCTTT. This codes for CAWSVGVNTEAFF.

This clone has a handful of counts. The rearrangement uses TRBV11-2 and TRBJ2-3, with D unresolved. The germline V gene encodes CDR1 SGHAT and CDR2 FQNNGV. CDR3 size: 13 residues. The V and J ends lost 5 bases and 2 bases respectively, with 8 bases between them. This CDR3 is CASSPEPTDTQYF. The CDR3 nucleotides read TGTGCCAGCAGCCCAGAACCCACAGATACGCAGTATTTT.

The chain employs TRBV9 and TRBJ1-3; weak D call: TRBD1 (5 bases). Germline CDR1 and CDR2: SGDLS and YYNGEE. Trimming took 4 bases from V and 0 from J, leaving 11 bases between them. The CDR3 is 15 residues long. This chain's CDR3 is CASSSEGDSGNTIYF. DNA for the CDR3: TGTGCCAGCAGCTCCGAAGGGGACTCTGGAAACACCATATATTTT. The full variable domain, its missing parts supplied by reference TRBV9 and TRBJ1-3, is DSGVTQTPKHLITATGQRVTLRCSPRSGDLSVYWYQQSLDQGLQFLIQYYNGEERAKGNILERFSAQQFPDLHSELNLSSLELGDSALYFCASSSEGDSGNTIYFGEGSWLTVV.

This clone was seen once. V is TRBV7-9 and J is TRBJ2-1; D gene ambiguous. The germline gives CDR1 SEHNR, CDR2 FQNEAQ (reference sequence). The V and J ends lost 5 bases and 10 bases respectively, with 15 bases between them. The length of the CDR3 is 13 residues. The CDR3 loop is CASSLEKSLEQFF. The CDR3 nucleotides read TGTGCCAGCAGCCTAGAAAAATCTTTGGAGCAGTTCTTC.

The J gene is TRBJ2-7, the V gene TRBV7-3, with 8 bases aligning to TRBD2. With 5 bases clipped from V and 0 bases from J, the junction kept 0 bases outside the gene matches. Germline V gene sequence: CDR1 SGHTA, CDR2 FQGTGA. CDR3 size: 13 residues. CDR3 amino acids: CASSSGGSYEQYF. CDR3 DNA sequence: TGTGCCAGCAGCAGCGGGGGCTCCTACGAGCAGTACTTC.

This clone was picked up a small number of times. V usage is TRBV5-4 and J usage is TRBJ1-6, with 10 bases lining up with TRBD1. This CDR3 is built from 14 residues. Germline V gene lookup returns CDR1 SGHNT and CDR2 YYREEE (reference sequence). The junction had 9 bases not matched to a gene; V was cut back by 4 bases and J by 14 bases. CDR3 nucleotides: TGTGCCAGCAGCCCCGGGACAGGGGTGAGCGCCCTCCACTTT. Its translation is CASSPGTGVSALHF. The full variable domain, with the rest looked up from reference TRBV5-4 and TRBJ1-6, is ETGVTQSPTHLIKTRGQQVTLRCSSQSGHNTVSWYQQALGQGPQFIFQYYREEENGRGNFPPRFSGLQFPNYSSELNVNALELDDSALYLCASSPGTGVSALHFGNGTRLTVT.

This rearrangement joins TRBV4-3 to TRBJ2-1; tentatively, D is TRBD2 (6 bases). Trimming took 3 bases from V and 7 from J, leaving 22 bases between them. Germline V CDR1 and CDR2: LGHNA, YSLEER. The CDR3 totals 17 residues. Here the CDR3 DNA reads TGCGCCAGCAGCCAGGTCGTGGGGGGAGTTTCTCCAAATGAGCAGTTCTTC. Protein: CASSQVVGGVSPNEQFF.

This chain joins TRBV27 and TRBJ2-2; no firm D call. Trimming pared 5 bases from V and 1 base from J, leaving 17 bases between. Germline CDR1 is MNHEY and CDR2 is SMNVEV (reference sequence). This CDR3 is built from 17 residues. The CDR3 nucleotides are TGTGCCAGCAGTCCATTCCAGACATTGATGAACACCGGGGAGCTGTTTTTT. Protein: CASSPFQTLMNTGELFF.

The genes are TRBV9 and TRBJ2-3, with 7 nucleotides matching TRBD1. The CDR3 is 15 amino acids. Looked up from germline, CDR1 is SGDLS and CDR2 is YYNGEE. Trimming removed 0 bases from V and 7 bases from J; junction bases left unmatched: 8. The CDR3 DNA reads TGTGCCAGCAGCGTAGGACAGGGATGGGGAAATACGCAGTATTTT. It translates to CASSVGQGWGNTQYF.

In this sample, this clone turned up once. The V gene is TRBV11-3, the J gene TRBJ2-3, with 9 nucleotides matching TRBD2. The V gene's germline CDR1 is SGHNT and CDR2 YENEEA. V was pared by 3 bases and J by 2 bases, with 3 bases of the junction left unmatched. The CDR3 is made up of 15 amino acids. The CDR3 protein is CASSFSGGNTDTQYF. For the CDR3, the DNA is TGTGCCAGCAGCTTTAGCGGGGGAAACACAGATACGCAGTATTTT.

The chain carries TRBV11-2 and TRBJ2-7; D gene unclear. V shed 4 bases and J shed 0 bases, with 4 bases lying between them. The CDR3 extends over 12 amino acids. The germline gives CDR1 SGHAT, CDR2 FQNNGV. In DNA form, the CDR3 reads TGTGCCAGCAGCTCCAGCTCCTACGAGCAGTACTTC. Translating gives CASSSSSYEQYF. The full variable domain, rest sourced from reference TRBV11-2 and TRBJ2-7, is EAGVAQSPRYKIIEKRQSVAFWCNPISGHATLYWYQQILGQGPKLLIQFQNNGVVDDSQLPKDRFSAERLKGVDSTLKIQPAKLEDSAVYLCASSSSSYEQYFGPGTRLTVT.

In regard to this clone: Other DNA sequences within the sample encode an identical CDR3. The V call is TRBV30, the J call TRBJ2-7; 11 nucleotides align to TRBD1. This CDR3 spans 13 amino acids. The germline V gene encodes CDR1 GTSNPN and CDR2 SVGIG (reference sequence). The ends lost 4 bases at V and 4 bases at J; junction bases unmatched: 3. CDR3 sequence (DNA): TGTGCCTGGAACCGGGACAGGGGGTACGAGCAGTACTTC. The encoded protein is CAWNRDRGYEQYF.

This clone has just one count. The J gene is TRBJ1-3, the V gene TRBV10-3, with 8 bases aligning to TRBD1. The length of the CDR3 is 15 residues. Trimming took 7 bases from V and 0 from J; bases not matched to a gene: 5. Germline assignment: CDR1 ENHRY and CDR2 SYGVKD. The CDR3 DNA is TGTGCCATCACCAGACAGGGGACCTCTGGAAACACCATATATTTT. As protein: CAITRQGTSGNTIYF.

V gene TRBV4-1 combines with J gene TRBJ2-2; TRBD1 is a possible D gene (7 bases). V lost 6 bases and J lost 4, with 18 bases in between. CDR3 length: 16 amino acids. Germline V gene lookup returns CDR1 MGHRA and CDR2 YSYEKL. This CDR3 is CASRPISRGATGELFF. CDR3 sequence (DNA): TGCGCCAGCAGACCAATCTCCAGGGGGGCCACCGGGGAGCTGTTTTTT.